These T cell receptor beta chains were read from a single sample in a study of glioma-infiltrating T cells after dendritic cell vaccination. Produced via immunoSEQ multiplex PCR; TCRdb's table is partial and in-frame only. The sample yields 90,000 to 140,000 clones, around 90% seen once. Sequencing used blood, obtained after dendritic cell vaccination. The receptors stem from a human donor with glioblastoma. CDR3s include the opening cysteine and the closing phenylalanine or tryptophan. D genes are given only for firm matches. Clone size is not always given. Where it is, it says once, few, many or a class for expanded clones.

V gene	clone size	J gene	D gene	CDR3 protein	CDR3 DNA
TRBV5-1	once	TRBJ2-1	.	CASSSVGSGSYNEQFF	TGCGCCAGCAGCTCGGTCGGGAGCGGTTCCTACAATGAGCAGTTCTTC
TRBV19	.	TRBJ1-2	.	CASSILGGGRRDYGYTF	TGTGCCAGTAGTATCTTAGGGGGGGGCAGGAGAGACTATGGCTACACCTTC
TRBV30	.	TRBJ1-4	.	CAWSVWRDEKLFF	TGTGCCTGGAGTGTGTGGCGGGATGAAAAACTGTTTTTT
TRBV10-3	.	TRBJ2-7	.	CAISESQYGQYF	TGTGCCATCAGTGAGTCACAGTACGGGCAGTACTTC
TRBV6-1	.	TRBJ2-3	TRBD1	CASRKQAGGEAQYF	TGTGCCAGCAGGAAGCAGGCAGGGGGAGAGGCGCAGTATTTT
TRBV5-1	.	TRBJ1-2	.	CASSLGGVLGYGYTF	TGCGCCAGCAGCTTGGGGGGCGTTTTGGGCTATGGCTACACCTTC
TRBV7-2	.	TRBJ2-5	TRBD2	CASISRLAGGETQYF	TGTGCCAGCATCAGTAGACTAGCGGGGGGGGAGACCCAGTACTTC
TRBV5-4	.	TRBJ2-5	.	CASSMQETQYF	TGTGCCAGCAGTATGCAAGAGACCCAGTACTTC
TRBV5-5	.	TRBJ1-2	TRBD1	CASSLEGAQGYTF	TGTGCCAGCAGCTTGGAGGGGGCGCAGGGCTACACCTTC
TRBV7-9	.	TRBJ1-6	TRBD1	CASSTGDSNSPLHF	TGTGCCAGCAGCACCGGGGACAGCAATTCACCCCTCCACTTT
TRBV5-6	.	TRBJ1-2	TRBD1	CASSPGTGGSYYGYTF	TGTGCCAGCAGCCCCGGGACAGGGGGCTCGTATTATGGCTACACCTTC
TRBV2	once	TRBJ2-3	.	CASSGTVVTDTQYF	TGTGCCAGCAGTGGGACAGTAGTCACAGATACGCAGTATTTT
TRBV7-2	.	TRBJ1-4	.	CASSYALTTGQNEKLFF	TGTGCCAGCAGCTACGCTCTGACGACAGGACAGAATGAAAAACTGTTTTTT
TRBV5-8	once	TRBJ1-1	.	CASSRGLMNTEAFF	TGTGCCAGCAGCAGGGGACTGATGAACACTGAAGCTTTCTTT
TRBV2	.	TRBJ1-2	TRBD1	CASTRNFGDRGPSYTF	TGTGCCAGCACCCGGAACTTCGGGGACAGGGGGCCAAGCTACACCTTC
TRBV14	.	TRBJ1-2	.	CASSPGQYGYTF	TGTGCCAGCAGCCCAGGACAGTATGGCTACACCTTC
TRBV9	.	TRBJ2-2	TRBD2	CASSVGTGGRTGELFF	TGTGCCAGCAGCGTAGGAACGGGGGGGCGTACCGGGGAGCTGTTTTTT
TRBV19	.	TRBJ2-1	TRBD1	CASRRDRTHNEQFF	TGTGCCAGTAGACGGGACAGGACCCACAATGAGCAGTTCTTC
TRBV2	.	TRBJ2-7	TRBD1	CASSEYETGVTEQYF	TGTGCCAGCAGTGAATATGAGACAGGGGTTACCGAGCAGTACTTC
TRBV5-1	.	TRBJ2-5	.	CASSYGTPTAETQYF	TGCGCCAGCAGTTACGGGACACCCACGGCAGAGACCCAGTACTTC
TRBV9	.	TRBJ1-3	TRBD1	CASSVGQGSGNTIYF	TGTGCCAGCAGCGTAGGACAGGGGTCAGGAAACACCATATATTTT
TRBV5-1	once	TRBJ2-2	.	CASSPPNGGNTGELFF	TGCGCCAGCAGCCCTCCAAATGGAGGGAACACCGGGGAGCTGTTTTTT
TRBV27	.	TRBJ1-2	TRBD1	CASSSGTGVGYTF	TGTGCCAGCAGTTCCGGGACAGGGGTTGGCTACACCTTC
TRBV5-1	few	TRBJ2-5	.	CASSLGGSEGETQYF	TGCGCCAGCAGCTTGGGAGGGTCCGAAGGGGAGACCCAGTACTTC
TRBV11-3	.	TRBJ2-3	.	CASSRKREIGDTQYF	TGTGCCAGCAGCAGAAAACGGGAAATTGGGGATACGCAGTATTTT
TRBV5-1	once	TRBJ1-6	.	CASSLDAGTISSYNSPLHF	TGCGCCAGCAGCTTGGATGCGGGAACCATAAGCTCCTATAATTCACCCCTCCACTTT
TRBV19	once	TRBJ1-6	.	CASSYGTAKLF	TGTGCCAGTAGTTATGGCACAGCTAAACTCTTT
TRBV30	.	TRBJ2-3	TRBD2	CAWTSGGITDTQYF	TGTGCCTGGACTAGCGGGGGGATCACAGATACGCAGTATTTT
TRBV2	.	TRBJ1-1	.	CASSEAGAGNTEAFF	TGTGCCAGCAGTGAAGCGGGCGCCGGGAACACTGAAGCTTTCTTT